The 10 T cell receptor beta chains reported below all come from one sample, sequenced in a study of HIV-infected children after antiretroviral therapy interruption. Described treatment: PENTA 11 planned treatment interruption arm or continuous ART arm. A 3' RACE protocol on RNA, with unique molecular identifiers, produced the TCR library. TCRdb fed the 3' RACE reads into MiXCR, producing one record per CDR3 protein. The table records tens of thousands of distinct CDR3 sequences, 4.3% of them present only once. The sequenced sample was CD45RA+ CD4+ T cells from PBMCs, pooled from several time points, obtained from a donor given antiretroviral therapy, either interrupted or continuous. Subset of the sample: naive CD4+ CD45RA+ CD45RO- T cells. Receptor source: a pool of human donors with HIV.

This clonotype was recorded many times. The chain combines TRBV7-2 with TRBJ2-3; D is tentatively TRBD1 or TRBD2 (5 bases each). This CDR3 spans 17 amino acids. V gave up 4 bases and J gave up 3 bases, with 20 bases separating them. Germline V gives CDR1 SGHTA, CDR2 FQGNSA. The CDR3 nucleotides are TGTGCCAGCAGCTCGGACCGGGACCAACTGCAGACAGATACGCAGTATTTT. Its translation is CASSSDRDQLQTDTQYF.

This clonotype was found many times. The chain joins TRBV2 to TRBJ2-1; tentative D call: TRBD2 (6 bases). In germline, CDR1 is SNHLY, CDR2 FYNNEI. Trimming took off 4 bases at V and 9 bases at J, with 13 bases between the two ends. The CDR3 runs 13 residues. Here the CDR3 reads CASSAERGSEQFF. CDR3 DNA: TGTGCCAGCAGTGCAGAACGGGGGAGTGAGCAGTTCTTC.

Ten or more counts support this clonotype. The chain recombines TRBV4-2 with TRBJ1-1; the D is unclear. Germline assignment: CDR1 LGHNA and CDR2 YNFKEQ. This CDR3 region has 15 residues. Between the trimmed V and J ends, which lost 1 base and 8 bases, there was a span of 17 bases. CDR3 sequence reads: CASSQVYGTAREAFF. The CDR3 DNA sequence: TGTGCCAGCAGCCAAGTGTATGGCACAGCCAGAGAAGCTTTCTTT.

This clonotype was counted many times. The CDR3 sequence is CASSFGTGYTSYGYTF. CDR3 bases: TGCGCCAGCAGCTTCGGGACAGGGTACACCAGCTATGGCTACACCTTC. This chain links TRBV5-1 with TRBJ1-2, with 9 bases lining up with TRBD1. CDR1 SGHRS and CDR2 YFSETQ come from the germline V gene. This CDR3 contains 16 residues. J was trimmed by 4 bases and V by 2 bases; bases with no gene match: 9.

This clonotype was recorded many times. The rearrangement uses TRBV9 and TRBJ1-1; a weak D match, TRBD1 (6 bases). From germline, CDR1 is SGDLS and CDR2 YYNGEE. The V gene lost 0 bases and the J gene lost 4 bases, with 7 bases spanning the gap. The CDR3 is made up of 13 amino acids. The CDR3 nucleotides are TGTGCCAGCAGCGTAGAGGGGGGCACTGAAGCTTTCTTT. Its translation is CASSVEGGTEAFF. The variable domain in full, completed from reference TRBV9 and TRBJ1-1, reads DSGVTQTPKHLITATGQRVTLRCSPRSGDLSVYWYQQSLDQGLQFLIQYYNGEERAKGNILERFSAQQFPDLHSELNLSSLELGDSALYFCASSVEGGTEAFFGQGTRLTVV.

This clonotype counts as medium-sized. The gene calls are TRBV7-2 and TRBJ2-1, with 13 positions matching TRBD2. The CDR3 has 14 amino acids. V shed 3 bases, J shed 8 bases, and the junction held 1 base outside the gene matches. CDR1 SGHTA and CDR2 FQGNSA come from the germline V gene. Here the CDR3 DNA reads TGTGCCAGCAGCTTGGGACTAGCGGGGCATGAGCAGTTCTTC. Encoded protein: CASSLGLAGHEQFF.

This clonotype was picked up many times. The chain recombines TRBV6-2 or TRBV6-3 with TRBJ2-7; 7 bases are shared with TRBD1. Germline loops: CDR1 MNHEY, CDR2 SVGEGT. The CDR3 has 14 residues. With V trimmed by 0 bases and J by 7 bases, 6 bases remained unmatched. The CDR3 DNA reads TGTGCCAGCAGTTACTCGAGGGACAGAGGAGAGCAGTACTTC. Residues: CASSYSRDRGEQYF.

This clonotype was picked up many times. This chain joins TRBV30 and TRBJ2-3; 9 nucleotides agree with TRBD2. The length of the CDR3 is 13 residues. From germline, CDR1 is GTSNPN and CDR2 SVGIG (reference sequence). V shed 2 bases, J shed 14 bases, and the junction held 11 bases outside the gene matches. Here the CDR3 reads CAWSSTSGLLPYF. CDR3 in DNA: TGTGCCTGGAGTTCGACTAGCGGCCTTCTTCCGTATTTT.

This clonotype was detected many times. The gene calls are TRBV20-1 and TRBJ2-7; unclear D gene. The V and J ends lost 7 bases and 5 bases respectively, with 9 bases between them. The CDR3 spans 10 residues. Germline lookup yields CDR1 DFQATT and CDR2 SNEGSKA (reference sequence). The CDR3 sequence: CSGIGNEQYF. In DNA, the CDR3 is TGCAGTGGGATAGGGAACGAGCAGTACTTC.

This clonotype has at least ten counts. V gene TRBV10-3 combines with J gene TRBJ2-3, with TRBD1 identical over 8 bases. The germline CDR1 and CDR2 sequences are ENHRY and SYGVKD. The CDR3 length is 13 residues. V lost 6 bases and J lost 4; bases outside the gene matches: 3. The CDR3 reads CAIRNRGADTQYF. The DNA of the CDR3 is TGTGCCATCAGGAACAGGGGGGCAGATACGCAGTATTTT.